This entry lists 11 T cell receptor beta chains sequenced from one sample in a study of blood T cell repertoires in COVID-19. Assay used: immunoSEQ multiplex PCR; TCRdb lists only in-frame clones, some missing. The top ten hold over 9.5% of the sample, which has about 480,000 clones, 88% seen once. The sample was peripheral blood. Receptors were obtained from a woman aged 45 to 65 with COVID-19, enrolled during active disease.

The genes are TRBV6-1 and TRBJ2-7; TRBD2 aligns across 10 bases. There are 18 residues in the CDR3. Germline V gives CDR1 MNHNS, CDR2 SASEGT. V trimming: 4 bases; J trimming: 0 bases; junction bases outside the gene matches: 12. CDR3 loop: CASSGQGLAGGSSYEQYF. CDR3 DNA: TGTGCCAGCAGTGGACAGGGGTTAGCGGGGGGCTCCTCCTACGAGCAGTACTTC.

This clone showed up just once. The chain has TRBV7-9 and TRBJ1-4, with D perhaps matching TRBD1 (5 bases). Trimming took 5 bases from V and 0 from J, leaving 7 bases between them. This CDR3 region has 14 residues. Per the germline V gene, CDR1 is SEHNR and CDR2 is FQNEAQ (reference sequence). CDR3 protein: CASSQGATNEKLFF. As DNA, the CDR3 is TGTGCCAGCAGCCAGGGCGCAACTAATGAAAAACTGTTTTTT. Full variable domain (remainder filled in from reference TRBV7-9 and TRBJ1-4): DTGVSQNPRHKITKRGQNVTFRCDPISEHNRLYWYRQTLGQGPEFLTYFQNEAQLEKSRLLSDRFSAERPKGSFSTLEIQRTEQGDSAMYLCASSQGATNEKLFFGSGTQLSVL.

The chain combines TRBV7-2 with TRBJ1-4; TRBD1 agrees at 7 bases. Germline assignment: CDR1 SGHTA and CDR2 FQGNSA. The trim removed 5 bases at V and 7 bases at J, leaving 7 bases unmatched. The CDR3 extends over 14 amino acids. CDR3 region: CASSPYRDSEKLFF. The CDR3 coding sequence is TGTGCCAGCAGCCCTTACCGGGACAGTGAAAAACTGTTTTTT.

The chain links TRBV19 to TRBJ1-5, with 7 bases that match TRBD1. The junction had 7 bases not matched to a gene; V was cut back by 3 bases and J by 2 bases. Germline V CDR1 and CDR2: LNHDA, SQIVND (reference sequence). This CDR3 is 16 amino acids long. The CDR3 is CASSIFGTVGNQPQHF. The CDR3 bases are TGTGCCAGTAGTATTTTTGGGACAGTGGGCAATCAGCCCCAGCATTTT. Complete variable domain (other parts from reference TRBV19 and TRBJ1-5): DGGITQSPKYLFRKEGQNVTLSCEQNLNHDAMYWYRQDPGQGLRLIYYSQIVNDFQKGDIAEGYSVSREKKESFPLTVTSAQKNPTAFYLCASSIFGTVGNQPQHFGDGTRLSIL.

The chain combines TRBV5-1 with TRBJ2-7, with D maybe TRBD2 (5 bases). There are 12 residues in the CDR3. Between the trimmed V and J ends, which lost 4 bases and 6 bases, there was a span of 11 bases. Germline CDR1 reads SGHRS; CDR2 reads YFSETQ. CDR3 nucleotide sequence: TGCGCCAGCAGCCTACTAGGCATCGAGCAGTACTTC. It encodes CASSLLGIEQYF.

The chain recombines TRBV27 with TRBJ2-3; 7 bases agree with TRBD2. V dropped 3 bases and J dropped 2; count of bases not matched to a gene: 2. The CDR3 is 14 residues long. Germline CDR1 is MNHEY and CDR2 is SMNVEV (reference sequence). The CDR3 nucleotides are TGTGCCAGCAGTTTCGGGACTATCACAGATACGCAGTATTTT. Its translation: CASSFGTITDTQYF.

This clone has a handful of counts. The chain combines TRBV27 with TRBJ1-5, with D possibly being TRBD1 (6 bases). The CDR3 spans 13 residues. Germline lookup yields CDR1 MNHEY and CDR2 SMNVEV (reference sequence). The ends were cut back, 6 bases at V and 3 bases at J, with 9 bases in the middle. The CDR3 nucleotides are TGTGCCAGCAGACAGGGAATCAATCAGCCCCAGCATTTT. This translates into CASRQGINQPQHF.

This rearrangement joins TRBV12-3 or TRBV12-4 to TRBJ2-3; 8 bases map to TRBD2. Losses at the gene ends were 6 bases for V and 10 bases for J; bases not matched to a gene: 9. There are 13 residues in the CDR3. CDR3 region: CASRPGGTRAQYF. CDR3 coding DNA: TGTGCCAGCAGACCGGGAGGGACGCGGGCGCAGTATTTT.

The J gene is TRBJ1-3, the V gene TRBV5-1; D possibly corresponds to TRBD1 (6 bases). V lost 4 bases to trimming and J lost 2 bases, with 16 bases between them. The CDR3 spans 16 residues. Germline CDR1 reads SGHRS; CDR2 reads YFSETQ. The CDR3 loop reads CASSLKQGGAGNTIYF. For the CDR3, the DNA is TGCGCCAGCAGCCTGAAACAGGGTGGCGCTGGAAACACCATATATTTT.

This clone has just a few counts. The V and J genes are TRBV2 and TRBJ1-1, with a weak D call TRBD1 (5 bases). The ends were cut back, 4 bases at V and 4 bases at J, with 16 bases in the middle. Germline assignment: CDR1 SNHLY and CDR2 FYNNEI. This CDR3 is 15 amino acids long. CDR3 loop: CASSVSRAGGTEAFF. The CDR3 coding sequence is TGTGCCAGCAGTGTAAGCAGGGCGGGAGGCACTGAAGCTTTCTTT.

The genes are TRBV28 and TRBJ1-1, with TRBD1 matching over 11 bases. Germline CDR1 and CDR2: MDHEN and SYDVKM. This CDR3 has 14 amino acids. V shed 3 bases and J 6 bases; nucleotides not matched to a gene: 3. The CDR3 coding sequence is TGTGCCAGCAGTTTCCTGGGACAGGGGGCTGAAGCTTTCTTT. This encodes CASSFLGQGAEAFF. Based on the CDR3 plus reference TRBV28 and TRBJ1-1, the full variable domain is DVKVTQSSRYLVKRTGEKVFLECVQDMDHENMFWYRQDPGLGLRLIYFSYDVKMKEKGDIPEGYSVSREKKERFSLILESASTNQTSMYLCASSFLGQGAEAFFGQGTRLTVV.